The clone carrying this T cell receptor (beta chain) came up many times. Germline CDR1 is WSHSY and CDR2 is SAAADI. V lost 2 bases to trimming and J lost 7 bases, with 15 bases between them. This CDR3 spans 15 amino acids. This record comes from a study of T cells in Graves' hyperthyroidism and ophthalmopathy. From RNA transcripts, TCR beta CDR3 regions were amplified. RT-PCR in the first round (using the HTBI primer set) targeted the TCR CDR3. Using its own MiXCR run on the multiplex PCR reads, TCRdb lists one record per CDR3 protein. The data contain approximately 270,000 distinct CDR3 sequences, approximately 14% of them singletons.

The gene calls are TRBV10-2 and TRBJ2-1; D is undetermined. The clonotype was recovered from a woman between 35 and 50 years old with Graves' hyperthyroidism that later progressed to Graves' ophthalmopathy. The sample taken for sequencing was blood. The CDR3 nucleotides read TGCGCCAGCAGTGAGGCGTCAGGCCGACGAAATGAGCAGTTCTTC. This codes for CASSEASGRRNEQFF.